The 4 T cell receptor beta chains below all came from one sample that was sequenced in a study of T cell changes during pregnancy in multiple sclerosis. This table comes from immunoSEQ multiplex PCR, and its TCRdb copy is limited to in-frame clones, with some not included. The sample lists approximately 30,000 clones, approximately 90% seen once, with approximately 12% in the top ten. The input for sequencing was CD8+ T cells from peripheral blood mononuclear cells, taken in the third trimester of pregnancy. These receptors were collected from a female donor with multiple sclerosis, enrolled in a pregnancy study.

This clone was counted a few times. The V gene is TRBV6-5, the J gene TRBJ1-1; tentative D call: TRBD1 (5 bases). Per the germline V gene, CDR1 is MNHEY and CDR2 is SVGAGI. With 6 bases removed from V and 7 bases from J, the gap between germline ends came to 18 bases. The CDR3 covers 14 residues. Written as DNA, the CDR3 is TGTGCCAGCAGGCAAGCGGGGCGAGCCATTGAAGCTTTCTTT. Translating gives CASRQAGRAIEAFF.

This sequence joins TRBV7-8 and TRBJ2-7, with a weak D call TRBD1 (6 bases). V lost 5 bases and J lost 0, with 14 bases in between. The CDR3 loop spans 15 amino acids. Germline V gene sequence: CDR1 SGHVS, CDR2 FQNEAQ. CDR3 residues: CASSRGIGTSYEQYF. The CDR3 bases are TGTGCCAGCAGCAGGGGGATAGGGACCTCCTACGAGCAGTACTTC.

The CDR3, as DNA: TGTGCCAGCAGTTACTCCGGGCTAGCCTTCGAGCAGTTCTTC. Amino acids: CASSYSGLAFEQFF. The chain combines TRBV6-5 with TRBJ2-1, with a possible D match to TRBD2 (5 bases). The CDR3 has 14 residues. The germline V gene has CDR1 MNHEY and CDR2 SVGAGI. Trimming stripped 0 bases from V and 10 bases from J, with 13 bases between.

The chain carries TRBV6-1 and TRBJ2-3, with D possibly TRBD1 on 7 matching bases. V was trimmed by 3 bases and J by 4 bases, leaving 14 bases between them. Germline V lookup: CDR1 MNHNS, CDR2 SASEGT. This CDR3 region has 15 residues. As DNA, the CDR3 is TGTGCCAGCAGTGAGGGCCAGGGGGAGGCAGATACGCAGTATTTT. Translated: CASSEGQGEADTQYF.